The next 24 T cell receptor beta chains were all read from a single sample in a study of beta chain features in type 1 diabetes. General study findings and limits: Shortening of TCRB CDR3s, moderate but significant, appeared in all four CD4+ subsets of Type 1 diabetes patients.

Sequencing targeted expressed TCRB transcripts, as all isolated RNA had been reverse transcribed. TCRdb's copy holds only in-frame clones and misses some; the assay was immunoSEQ multiplex PCR. This table holds approximately 130,000 clones, roughly 17% found once. These receptors lack a known antigen. What was sequenced was central memory CD4+ T cells from blood. These receptors all come from a man aged 18-30 years with type 1 diabetes.

This clone was observed a few times. V is TRBV18 and J is TRBJ2-1; 8 bases agree with TRBD2. V lost 0 bases and J lost 10; bases outside the gene matches: 11. The CDR3 is made up of 16 amino acids. Germline-derived CDR1 and CDR2 are KGHSH and LQKENI. CDR3 sequence (DNA): TGTGCCAGCTCACCACCCGGGGAGGGACTAGTACAGGAGCAGTTCTTC. Its protein is CASSPPGEGLVQEQFF.

The chain joins TRBV25-1 to TRBJ2-5; TRBD1 matches 9 bases. This CDR3 comprises 14 residues. The J segment lost 5 bases and the V segment lost 6 bases, leaving 7 bases of the junction unmatched. CDR1 MGHDK and CDR2 SYGVNS come from the germline V gene. The DNA of the CDR3 is TGTGCCAGCAGATCTACCGGGACAGGGGAGACCCAGTACTTC. It yields the protein CASRSTGTGETQYF.

This clone was detected only a few times. The J gene is TRBJ2-3, the V gene TRBV20-1; no reliable D call. This CDR3 contains 9 residues. V gave up 5 bases and J gave up 4 bases, with 1 base separating them. Germline CDR1 is DFQATT and CDR2 is SNEGSKA (reference sequence). This chain's CDR3 is CSAPDTQYF. The CDR3 region has the DNA TGCAGTGCTCCAGATACGCAGTATTTT.

CDR3 bases: TGCGCCAGCAGCCTACAGGGGGAGGTTAATTTCAATGAGCAGTTCTTC. As protein: CASSLQGEVNFNEQFF. This chain connects TRBV5-1 to TRBJ2-1; TRBD1 agrees at 8 bases. CDR1 is SGHRS, CDR2 YFSETQ, per germline. The J segment lost 6 bases and the V segment lost 4 bases, leaving 12 bases of the junction unmatched. The CDR3 sequence is 16 residues long.

This clone appeared many times. V and J are TRBV30 and TRBJ2-1; TRBD2 might be the D (7 bases). V lost 3 bases to trimming and J lost 4 bases, with 10 bases between them. The CDR3 consists of 13 residues. Germline V gene lookup returns CDR1 GTSNPN and CDR2 SVGIG (reference sequence). CDR3 sequence (DNA): TGTGCCTGGAGCGGGGGGCCTTACAATGAGCAGTTCTTC. Amino acid sequence: CAWSGGPYNEQFF.

The gene calls are TRBV29-1 and TRBJ1-4; 7 bases map to TRBD1. The CDR3 is 14 residues long. Germline V gives CDR1 SQVTM, CDR2 ANQGSEA. V was clipped by 6 bases and J by 8 bases; unmatched bases: 12. The CDR3, as DNA: TGCAGCGTCATTGGATGGGACAGTTGGGAAAAACTGTTTTTT. Protein sequence: CSVIGWDSWEKLFF.

J is TRBJ2-5 and V is TRBV7-9; D could derive from TRBD1 or TRBD2 (5 bases each). The CDR3 length is 15 residues. From germline, CDR1 is SEHNR and CDR2 FQNEAQ (reference sequence). CDR3 loop: CVIANWRGAVETQYF. CDR3 nucleotides: TGTGTCATAGCAAATTGGAGAGGGGCGGTCGAGACCCAGTACTTC.

This clone has ten or more counts. The V and J genes are TRBV7-9 and TRBJ2-7; D unresolved. The CDR3 has 15 amino acids. Germline-derived CDR1 and CDR2 are SEHNR and FQNEAQ (reference sequence). Trimming took 1 base from V and 3 from J, leaving 13 bases between them. In nucleotides, the CDR3 is TGTGCCAGCAGCTTAGGGAATTCTCCTGTCTACGAGCAGTACTTC. Its protein is CASSLGNSPVYEQYF.

This clone was detected only a few times. The chain has TRBV25-1 and TRBJ2-1, with D possibly being TRBD2 (5 bases). Germline values: CDR1 MGHDK, CDR2 SYGVNS. The CDR3 has 14 residues. DNA of the CDR3: TGTGCTTGCGGGTCCGTCGGCACCTACAATGAGCAGTTCTTC. It yields the protein CACGSVGTYNEQFF.

This clone appeared a few times. The rearrangement joins TRBV7-2 to TRBJ2-3, with TRBD2 as a possible D gene (7 bases). The CDR3 length is 16 residues. Germline-derived CDR1 and CDR2 are SGHTA and FQGNSA. Trimming took 5 bases from V and 2 from J, leaving 17 bases between them. CDR3 coding DNA: TGTGCCAGCAGCCGAGAGGCGGGGGCGTACACAGATACGCAGTATTTT. Protein product: CASSREAGAYTDTQYF.

This sequence joins TRBV11-2 and TRBJ2-5; TRBD2 matches at 11 bases. Per the germline V gene, CDR1 is SGHAT and CDR2 is FQNNGV. The junction had 3 bases not matched to a gene; V was cut back by 5 bases and J by 1 base. This CDR3 is 15 amino acids long. In DNA, the CDR3 is TGTGCCAGCAGCCTAACTAGCGGGAGCCAAGAGACCCAGTACTTC. Residues: CASSLTSGSQETQYF.

The V and J genes are TRBV18 and TRBJ2-5; D is uncertain. V lost 4 bases and J 6 bases, leaving 6 bases between the germline ends. The germline V gene encodes CDR1 KGHSH and CDR2 LQKENI. This CDR3 has 11 residues. The CDR3: CASSQTQTQYF. CDR3 DNA sequence: TGTGCCAGCTCACAAACTCAGACCCAGTACTTC.

This clone was detected a few times. The rearrangement uses TRBV27 and TRBJ2-1, with 7 bases that match TRBD2. Germline CDR1 and CDR2: MNHEY and SMNVEV (reference sequence). This CDR3 spans 14 amino acids. J lost 6 bases, V lost 3 bases, and 5 bases had no gene match. The CDR3 here is CASSFKRDFNEQFF. The CDR3 nucleotides read TGTGCCAGCAGTTTTAAGCGGGACTTCAATGAGCAGTTCTTC.

The chain is built from TRBV30 and TRBJ1-1; D uncertain. The CDR3 length is 12 residues. Germline CDR1 reads GTSNPN; CDR2 reads SVGIG (reference sequence). V was shortened by 4 bases and J by 11 bases, with 17 bases between the two germline ends. CDR3 in amino acids: CAWNEQRWFAFF. In nucleotides, the CDR3 is TGTGCCTGGAACGAACAGCGGTGGTTCGCTTTCTTT.

This clone was recorded a few times. The chain carries TRBV14 and TRBJ2-7; 7 positions match TRBD1. In germline, CDR1 is SGHDN, CDR2 FVKESK. The CDR3 covers 15 residues. V shed 4 bases and J 4 bases; nucleotides not matched to a gene: 10. CDR3: CASSPTLIQGYEQYF. The CDR3 region has the DNA TGTGCCAGCAGCCCCACTCTGATACAGGGGTACGAGCAGTACTTC.

The rearrangement uses TRBV2 and TRBJ2-5; 11 positions match TRBD1. Germline-derived CDR1 and CDR2 are SNHLY and FYNNEI. CDR3 length equals 15 residues. Losses at the gene ends were 7 bases for V and 7 bases for J; bases not matched to a gene: 11. The CDR3 region is CASTPDRGRGRTQYF. In nucleotides, the CDR3 is TGTGCCAGCACCCCGGACAGGGGGCGTGGTAGGACCCAGTACTTC.

With respect to this clone: At one end, the junction sequence differs from germline, possibly due to a read error. CDR3 sequence reads: CASSLNYRAGETQYF. The CDR3 bases are TGTGCTAGCAGCCTTAACTACAGGGCCGGAGAGACCCAGTACTTC. This chain connects TRBV7-7 to TRBJ2-5; possible D gene TRBD1, 6 bases. The CDR3 is 15 amino acids. Germline V gene sequence: CDR1 SSHAT, CDR2 FNYEAQ (reference sequence).

The chain employs TRBV20-1 and TRBJ2-5, with D unclear. Trimming stripped 3 bases from V and 5 bases from J, with 4 bases between. The germline gives CDR1 DFQATT, CDR2 SNEGSKA (reference sequence). This CDR3 comprises 10 residues. CDR3 in amino acids: CSASKETQYF. In nucleotides, the CDR3 is TGCAGTGCTAGTAAGGAGACCCAGTACTTC.

This clone was seen repeatedly, ten times or more. This chain links TRBV2 with TRBJ2-7; D is unresolved. Trimming took off 6 bases at V and 6 bases at J, with 15 bases between the two ends. The CDR3 is 13 residues long. Germline CDR1 SNHLY, CDR2 FYNNEI. CDR3 region: CASRKFLGSEQYF. The CDR3 DNA reads as TGTGCCAGCAGGAAGTTCTTAGGCTCCGAGCAGTACTTC. Filled out from reference TRBV2 and TRBJ2-7, the complete variable domain reads EPEVTQTPSHQVTQMGQEVILRCVPISNHLYFYWYRQILGQKVEFLVSFYNNEISEKSEIFDDQFSVERPDGSNFTLKIRSTKLEDSAMYFCASRKFLGSEQYFGPGTRLTVT.

The chain is built from TRBV5-1 and TRBJ1-1; perhaps TRBD1 as D (6 bases). The CDR3 runs to 14 residues. Germline V gives CDR1 SGHRS, CDR2 YFSETQ. V lost 7 bases, J lost 2 bases, and 15 bases lay in between. The CDR3, as DNA: TGCGCCAGCCAAGAAGGACAGCCCAACACTGAAGCTTTCTTT. It specifies CASQEGQPNTEAFF.

The table lists this clone with a few counts. The J gene is TRBJ1-3, the V gene TRBV30, with TRBD1 as a possible D gene (6 bases). From germline, CDR1 is GTSNPN and CDR2 SVGIG (reference sequence). The V gene lost 1 base and the J gene lost 2 bases, with 6 bases spanning the gap. The CDR3 is made up of 13 amino acids. The CDR3 reads CAWSAGAGNTIYF. The CDR3 region has the DNA TGTGCCTGGAGTGCAGGGGCTGGAAACACCATATATTTT.

This chain connects TRBV7-2 to TRBJ2-3; no definite D call. This CDR3 has 14 amino acids. From germline, CDR1 is SGHTA and CDR2 FQGNSA. V dropped 4 bases and J dropped 6 bases, with 14 bases sitting between them. CDR3 in amino acids: CASSSGRPGDTQYF. The CDR3 region has the DNA TGTGCCAGCAGCTCCGGACGGCCTGGGGATACGCAGTATTTT.

This clone has more than one count but fewer than ten. The chain is built from TRBV29-1 and TRBJ2-2, with D possibly being TRBD1 or TRBD2 (6 bases each). The CDR3 has 15 amino acids. Between the trimmed V and J ends, which lost 5 bases and 4 bases, there was a span of 17 bases. CDR1 and CDR2 (germline): SQVTM, ANQGSEA. The CDR3 sequence is CSVHPVKGGTGELFF. As DNA, the CDR3 is TGCAGCGTTCATCCCGTGAAGGGGGGCACCGGGGAGCTGTTTTTT.

The V and J genes are TRBV9 and TRBJ2-3; TRBD2 agrees at 7 bases. Germline-derived CDR1 and CDR2 are SGDLS and YYNGEE. CDR3 length equals 14 residues. The V gene end was trimmed by 2 bases and the J gene end by 5 bases; junction bases not matched to a gene: 5. The CDR3, as DNA: TGTGCCAGCAGCGTTACTAGCGTCAAAGATACGCAGTATTTT. Amino acids: CASSVTSVKDTQYF.